Below are 15 T cell receptor beta chains sequenced from a single sample in a study of T cells expressing NK-cell markers. TCRdb reprocessed the 5' RACE reads and stores each CDR3 protein as one record, lacking DNA. This table holds a few hundred thousand distinct CDR3 sequences. Material: blood T cells: a sorted CD56 or NKG2C T cell subset, CD4+ or CD8+ T cells, or bulk PBMC T cells (not recorded which). The origin of the receptors is a man aged 18 to 30 in good health.

The chain links TRBV18 to TRBJ2-3. Per the germline V gene, CDR1 is KGHSH and CDR2 is LQKENI. The CDR3 sequence is 13 residues long. The CDR3 sequence is CASSYLRTDTQYF.

The rearrangement uses TRBV2 and TRBJ2-1; as DNA is missing, the TRBD2 call by TCRdb cannot be tested. The CDR3 spans 14 residues. Germline CDR1 SNHLY, CDR2 FYNNEI. The CDR3 sequence: CASIPGLVYNEQFF.

J is TRBJ2-1 and V is TRBV5-6; without DNA, the TCRdb call of TRBD1 cannot be checked. CDR1 and CDR2 (germline): SGHDT, YYEEEE. This CDR3 spans 13 amino acids. CDR3 residues: CASSLDLGSPGFF.

The chain recombines TRBV12-3 or TRBV12-4 with TRBJ2-5; TCRdb reports TRBD1, a call that lacks DNA to check it against. This CDR3 is 13 amino acids long. CDR3 region: CASSSGPSGTQYF.

CDR3 amino acids: CASSYRVSGELFF. The genes are TRBV12-3 or TRBV12-4 and TRBJ2-2; TCRdb indicates TRBD1, and absent DNA this call remains unverified. CDR3 size: 13 residues.

The V and J genes are TRBV12-3 or TRBV12-4 and TRBJ1-4. This CDR3 is built from 15 residues. The CDR3 sequence: CASSYGLLVREKLFF.

The chain carries TRBV7-2 and TRBJ2-5; TCRdb picks TRBD2, but there is no DNA to check that call. The germline gives CDR1 SGHTA, CDR2 FQGNSA. CDR3 size: 16 residues. CDR3 sequence: CASSVALAGWRETQYF.

This rearrangement joins TRBV3-1 to TRBJ2-2. The CDR3 is made up of 16 amino acids. Germline CDR1 LGHDT, CDR2 YNNKEL (reference sequence). The CDR3 loop is CASSQDIPTETGELFF.

The gene calls are TRBV2 and TRBJ2-3. The V gene's germline CDR1 is SNHLY and CDR2 FYNNEI. The CDR3 has 14 amino acids. The CDR3 here is CASSEAAGGDTQYF.

The CDR3: CAISESVAGRNTEAFF. V gene TRBV10-3 combines with J gene TRBJ1-1; TCRdb indicates TRBD1, and absent DNA this call remains unverified. The length of the CDR3 is 16 residues. Germline CDR1 reads ENHRY; CDR2 reads SYGVKD.

The chain employs TRBV6-6 and TRBJ2-7. CDR1 is MNHNY, CDR2 SVGAGI, per germline (reference sequence). The CDR3 is made up of 13 amino acids. Here the CDR3 reads CATWTEEVYEQYF.

The chain joins TRBV7-8 to TRBJ1-5. Germline assignment: CDR1 SGHVS and CDR2 FQNEAQ. The CDR3 totals 16 residues. The CDR3 spells CASTQSRTYSNQPQHF.

The gene calls are TRBV10-3 and TRBJ2-1; the D call of TRBD1 rests on TCRdb alone, since no DNA is present to check it. The CDR3 sequence is 15 residues long. Per germline, CDR1 ENHRY and CDR2 SYGVKD. The CDR3 here is CAISAGQGSYNEQFF.

The J gene is TRBJ1-1, the V gene TRBV6-5. The CDR3 is 15 amino acids. The germline CDR1 and CDR2 sequences are MNHEY and SVGAGI. The CDR3 is CASSYSSARNTEAFF.

The chain carries TRBV25-1 and TRBJ2-2. The CDR3 is 13 amino acids. Germline assignment: CDR1 MGHDK and CDR2 SYGVNS. The CDR3 spells CASSELFVGELFF.